The subject of this entry is one T cell receptor (beta chain). Ages ranged from 18 to 89 years, with residence in about 24 US areas. Categorization into cohorts depended on clinical history that participants reported. Germline lookup yields CDR1 SGHKS and CDR2 YYEKEE (reference sequence). CDR3 length: 17 residues. V shed 4 bases and J 0 bases; nucleotides not matched to a gene: 11. As processed by the authors: Amplification of reference gene primers provided the estimated nucleated cell counts. Here immunoSEQ multiplex PCR was the method, and the copy in TCRdb shows in-frame clones only, minus some. D and trimming come from the DNA, and the V and J calls and clone size come from that table. The top ten clones hold around 7.9% of a sample with a few hundred thousand clones, about nine tenths of them seen once. This sample was taken from a study of blood T cell repertoires in COVID-19. Looking at the study overall: COVID-19 samples from acute and convalescent phases originated in the United States, Italy and Spain.

Material for sequencing was PBMCs or T cells enriched from blood (not recorded which). The genes are TRBV5-5 and TRBJ2-7; 9 bases are shared with TRBD1. This clonotype originated in a woman between 55 and 75 years old who had recovered from COVID-19. CDR3 amino acids: CASSLLTTGGNSYEQYF. In DNA, the CDR3 is TGTGCCAGCAGCCTCCTAACGACAGGGGGGAACTCCTACGAGCAGTACTTC.